A single sample gave rise to the 21 T cell receptor beta chains below, sequenced in a study of blood T cell repertoires in COVID-19. Sequencing was performed with immunoSEQ multiplex PCR; in TCRdb, only in-frame clones are kept and a portion is missing. The table has hundreds of thousands of clones, 82% seen once. The sample taken for sequencing was peripheral blood. All receptors come from an elderly woman with active or convalescent COVID-19.

The chain joins TRBV6-5 to TRBJ1-1; D not certain. V lost 5 bases and J 11 bases, leaving 15 bases between the germline ends. The CDR3 extends over 12 amino acids. Per the germline V gene, CDR1 is MNHEY and CDR2 is SVGAGI. DNA of the CDR3: TGTGCCAGCAGTCGAGGGTCCGCCGGGGCTTTCTTT. Encoded protein: CASSRGSAGAFF.

CDR3 in amino acids: CAISESGQSYNEQFF. CDR3 coding DNA: TGTGCCATCAGTGAGTCGGGACAGAGCTACAATGAGCAGTTCTTC. The V gene is TRBV10-3, the J gene TRBJ2-1; 7 bases match TRBD1. CDR3 length: 15 residues. The V gene's germline CDR1 is ENHRY and CDR2 SYGVKD. J lost 3 bases, V lost 0 bases, and 2 bases had no gene match.

This clone has a single count. The chain combines TRBV6-1 with TRBJ1-1; the D is unclear. Germline CDR1 reads MNHNS; CDR2 reads SASEGT. The CDR3 runs 11 residues. Trimming removed 2 bases from V and 13 bases from J, with 11 bases in between. CDR3 residues: CASSERQEGFF. CDR3 bases: TGTGCCAGCAGTGAAAGGCAGGAGGGTTTCTTT.

This chain links TRBV4-2 with TRBJ2-7, with D possibly being TRBD2 (5 bases). This CDR3 region has 15 residues. Between the trimmed V and J ends, which lost 3 bases and 0 bases, there was a span of 12 bases. Looked up from germline, CDR1 is LGHNA and CDR2 is YNFKEQ. The CDR3 DNA sequence: TGTGCCAGCAGCCATCATAGCGCGACCTCCTACGAGCAGTACTTC. Translating it yields CASSHHSATSYEQYF.

This clone was observed once. The V gene is TRBV25-1, the J gene TRBJ1-4; D ambiguous. The CDR3 loop spans 13 amino acids. The germline V and J ends were trimmed by 5 bases and 7 bases, with 11 bases remaining between them. Germline V CDR1 and CDR2: MGHDK, SYGVNS. In DNA form, the CDR3 reads TGTGCCAGCAGTTTGTCAGAGCGTGAAAAACTGTTTTTT. Amino acids: CASSLSEREKLFF.

This clone has only one observation. This same CDR3 is encoded by further DNA sequences in the sample. The V call is TRBV19, the J call TRBJ2-5; a weak D match, TRBD1 (6 bases). V lost 3 bases and J lost 4, with 6 bases in between. The CDR3 is 12 residues long. Per germline, CDR1 LNHDA and CDR2 SQIVND (reference sequence). CDR3 in DNA: TGTGCCAGTAGTATCAGGGGAGAGACCCAGTACTTC. Protein: CASSIRGETQYF.

This chain joins TRBV15 and TRBJ1-6; D is ambiguous. Germline V gene sequence: CDR1 LNHNV, CDR2 YYDKDF (reference sequence). Between the trimmed V and J ends, which lost 0 bases and 7 bases, there was a span of 4 bases. The length of the CDR3 is 13 residues. CDR3 in amino acids: CATSREQNSPLHF. The CDR3 DNA sequence: TGTGCCACCAGCAGAGAACAGAATTCACCCCTCCACTTT.

The chain uses TRBV5-5 and TRBJ1-2, with a tentative D call TRBD1 (6 bases). The CDR3 spans 14 residues. Germline V gene sequence: CDR1 SGHKS, CDR2 YYEKEE (reference sequence). The germline V and J ends were trimmed by 0 bases and 4 bases, with 10 bases remaining between them. For the CDR3, the DNA is TGTGCCAGCAGCTTGGGGACGACAGGCTATGGCTACACCTTC. It codes for CASSLGTTGYGYTF.

This sequence joins TRBV27 and TRBJ2-1; no clear D. Germline-derived CDR1 and CDR2 are MNHEY and SMNVEV (reference sequence). The germline V and J ends were trimmed by 3 bases and 0 bases, with 9 bases remaining between them. The CDR3 covers 15 residues. The DNA of the CDR3 is TGTGCCAGCAGTTTCGCCAGAGGCTCCTACAATGAGCAGTTCTTC. This codes for CASSFARGSYNEQFF.

The V call is TRBV5-1, the J call TRBJ2-7, with TRBD1 matching 10 bases. Germline CDR1 is SGHRS and CDR2 is YFSETQ. V was clipped by 0 bases and J by 6 bases; unmatched bases: 3. The CDR3 runs to 14 residues. CDR3 nucleotides: TGCGCCAGCAGCTTGGGACAGGGGGCATTCGAGCAGTACTTC. Its protein is CASSLGQGAFEQYF.

The rearrangement joins TRBV2 to TRBJ2-3; unclear D gene. Germline lookup yields CDR1 SNHLY and CDR2 FYNNEI. Trimming pared 7 bases from V and 3 bases from J, leaving 8 bases between. The CDR3 totals 12 residues. The CDR3 spells CASTLQTDTQYF. As DNA, the CDR3 is TGTGCCAGCACCCTTCAGACAGATACGCAGTATTTT.

The chain is built from TRBV30 and TRBJ1-2, with a tentative D call TRBD1 (6 bases). Germline V lookup: CDR1 GTSNPN, CDR2 SVGIG (reference sequence). V was shortened by 5 bases and J by 4 bases, with 14 bases between the two germline ends. The CDR3 has 13 amino acids. This chain's CDR3 is CAWGEKGGYGYTF. The DNA for the CDR3 is TGTGCCTGGGGCGAAAAAGGGGGCTATGGCTACACCTTC.

The sample holds a few counts of this clone. The chain links TRBV10-3 to TRBJ1-2; the D gene is possibly TRBD1 (5 bases). This CDR3 has 15 amino acids. Germline CDR1 ENHRY, CDR2 SYGVKD. Trimming stripped 8 bases from V and 0 bases from J, with 16 bases between. This CDR3 is CAIAEGGQANYGYTF. CDR3 sequence (DNA): TGTGCCATCGCGGAGGGCGGACAAGCTAACTATGGCTACACCTTC.

Regarding this clone: With a much larger clone just one base away, this may be a read error. The chain joins TRBV9 to TRBJ2-3; the match to TRBD2 covers 7 bases. Germline CDR1 is SGDLS and CDR2 is YYNGEE. V shed 0 bases, J shed 1 base, and the junction held 2 bases outside the gene matches. The CDR3 is made up of 15 amino acids. In DNA form, the CDR3 reads TGTGCCAGCAGCGTAGTGAGCGGGGGCACAGATACGCAGTATTTT. This translates into CASSVVSGGTDTQYF.

The chain joins TRBV3-1 (or the pseudogene TRBV3-2) to TRBJ1-1; D not certain. There are 14 residues in the CDR3. Trimming cost V 1 base and J 1 base, with 7 bases left between them. CDR1 is LGHDT and CDR2 is YNNKEL in the germline V gene (reference sequence). The CDR3 bases are TGTGCCAGCAGCCAAGGCGGATGGAACACTGAAGCTTTCTTT. This gives the protein CASSQGGWNTEAFF.

The chain combines TRBV24-1 with TRBJ2-3; D gene unclear. This CDR3 spans 17 amino acids. V was cut by 1 base and J by 1 base, with 14 bases left in between. Germline lookup yields CDR1 KGHDR and CDR2 SFDVKD. The CDR3 spells CATSDFVADKGTDTQYF. The CDR3 DNA follows: TGTGCCACCAGTGATTTCGTCGCAGACAAGGGCACAGATACGCAGTATTTT.

The chain combines TRBV13 with TRBJ1-1, with 8 nucleotides matching TRBD1. The length of the CDR3 is 16 residues. Germline loops: CDR1 PRHDT, CDR2 FYEKMQ (reference sequence). Trimming took 0 bases from V and 4 from J; bases not matched to a gene: 7. In DNA, the CDR3 is TGTGCCAGCAGCTTAGGTGGCAGGGGGCTTCGCACTGAAGCTTTCTTT. It is translated as CASSLGGRGLRTEAFF.

The chain couples TRBV10-3 to TRBJ1-3, with 8 bases that match TRBD1. V shed 3 bases and J 0 bases; nucleotides not matched to a gene: 7. The germline V gene has CDR1 ENHRY and CDR2 SYGVKD. The CDR3 consists of 17 residues. The CDR3 nucleotides are TGTGCCATCAGTGAATCGGACAGGGTAGCCTCTGGAAACACCATATATTTT. This gives the protein CAISESDRVASGNTIYF.

In this sample, this clone turned up once. This chain links TRBV5-1 with TRBJ1-1; 11 bases agree with TRBD1. CDR3 length equals 17 residues. Germline V gene lookup returns CDR1 SGHRS and CDR2 YFSETQ. V lost 4 bases to trimming and J lost 0 bases; unmatched junction nucleotides: 8. The CDR3 loop reads CASSLGTGGILNTEAFF. DNA of the CDR3: TGCGCCAGCAGCCTAGGGACAGGGGGTATATTGAACACTGAAGCTTTCTTT. The full variable domain, in which reference TRBV5-1 and TRBJ1-1 provide the parts outside the CDR3, is KAGVTQTPRYLIKTRGQQVTLSCSPISGHRSVSWYQQTPGQGLQFLFEYFSETQRNKGNFPGRFSGRQFSNSRSEMNVSTLELGDSALYLCASSLGTGGILNTEAFFGQGTRLTVV.

This clone showed up just once. The CDR3 coding sequence is TGTGCCAGCCGAGGGGGAGCTGGAAACACCATATATTTT. Translation gives CASRGGAGNTIYF. The gene calls are TRBV28 and TRBJ1-3, with D possibly matching TRBD1 (6 bases). Trimming cost V 8 bases and J 2 bases, with 10 bases left between them. The CDR3 runs 13 residues. Germline lookup yields CDR1 MDHEN and CDR2 SYDVKM.

CDR3 protein: CASSLKVSSGRARETQYF. For the CDR3, the DNA is TGTGCCAGCAGCTTGAAGGTATCTAGCGGGAGGGCCAGGGAGACCCAGTACTTC. The chain uses TRBV5-5 and TRBJ2-5, with TRBD2 matching over 12 bases. Germline CDR1 SGHKS, CDR2 YYEKEE (reference sequence). The CDR3 loop spans 18 amino acids. The V segment lost 1 base and the J segment 5 bases; nucleotides outside the gene matches: 12.